This record covers a single TCR beta chain. The PCR used 60 Vbeta and 13 Jbeta primers. The repertoire was sequenced with immunoSEQ multiplex PCR; TCRdb's copy has only in-frame clones and lacks some. The sample yields roughly 120,000 clones, 65% to 90% seen once. The record originates from a study of cytomegalovirus exposure and HLA in healthy donors. CDR3 length equals 14 residues. The germline CDR1 and CDR2 sequences are MNHEY and SVGAGI. V was clipped by 8 bases and J by 4 bases; unmatched bases: 6. Input material: PBMCs. The chain is built from TRBV6-5 and TRBJ2-1, with 9 bases fitting TRBD2. The clonotype comes from a woman younger than 45 in good health and CMV-seronegative. CDR3 region: CASGLSGRYNEQFF. The DNA of the CDR3 is TGTGCCAGCGGTCTAAGCGGGAGGTACAATGAGCAGTTCTTC.